These 17 T cell receptor beta chains came from one sample sequenced in a study of spatial heterogeneity in lung cancer. Noted time point: blood at routine non-recurrence follow-up after resection. TCRdb analysed the 5' RACE reads with MiXCR anew, one entry per CDR3 protein. The sample includes under 3,000 distinct CDR3 sequences, roughly 55% seen only once; the top ten take over 8.5%. The material was PBMCs, obtained at follow-up. The source of these receptors is a female donor with early-stage non-small cell lung cancer.

This clonotype showed up just a few times. This beta chain is an off-target read within a library intended for alpha chains, so its frequency means little. This chain connects TRBV15 to TRBJ2-2; the D gene is possibly TRBD2 (5 bases). Germline CDR1 is LNHNV and CDR2 is YYDKDF (reference sequence). V lost 2 bases and J 0 bases, leaving 13 bases between the germline ends. The CDR3 extends over 17 amino acids. Here the CDR3 reads CATSRSRGYSNTGELFF. DNA for the CDR3: TGTGCCACCAGCAGATCACGGGGATACTCGAACACCGGGGAGCTGTTTTTT.

As concerns this clonotype: This beta chain was picked up by a library intended for alpha chains and is off target, so its count carries little meaning. This chain links TRBV11-2 with TRBJ2-7; D gene uncertain. V was clipped by 3 bases and J by 5 bases, with 8 bases between them. CDR1 and CDR2 (germline): SGHAT, FQNNGV. The CDR3 is made up of 12 amino acids. The CDR3 sequence: CASSFLLNEQYF. The DNA for the CDR3 is TGTGCCAGCAGCTTCCTCCTGAACGAGCAGTACTTC.

In regard to this clonotype: This beta chain lies outside the target of a library built for alpha chains; its clone size means little. J is TRBJ2-5 and V is TRBV7-9; D assignment may be TRBD1 or TRBD2 (5 bases each). CDR3 length equals 11 residues. Per germline, CDR1 SEHNR and CDR2 FQNEAQ (reference sequence). Trimming stripped 8 bases from V and 5 bases from J, with 9 bases between. As DNA, the CDR3 is TGTGCCAGCGTGGGGGTGGAGACCCAGTACTTC. Its translation: CASVGVETQYF.

This clonotype came up a few times. This beta chain appears as a stray read in a library generated for alpha chains; its size is not informative. The chain combines TRBV2 with TRBJ2-2, with D possibly matching TRBD2 (5 bases). The CDR3 extends over 16 amino acids. The V gene lost 1 base and the J gene lost 0 bases, with 9 bases spanning the gap. CDR1 SNHLY and CDR2 FYNNEI come from the germline V gene. The CDR3 region has the DNA TGTGCCAGCAGTGAAGAAGCGGCGACGAACACCGGGGAGCTGTTTTTT. This encodes CASSEEAATNTGELFF.

With regard to this clonotype: This beta chain slipped into a library made for alpha chains as a stray read, so its size is not meaningful. This chain joins TRBV5-1 and TRBJ2-1; D perhaps matches TRBD2 (7 bases). V dropped 0 bases and J dropped 2 bases, with 12 bases sitting between them. Germline CDR1 is SGHRS and CDR2 is YFSETQ. The CDR3 totals 16 residues. The chain's CDR3 is CASSLDTGGTYNEQFF. The CDR3 DNA reads as TGCGCCAGCAGCTTGGACACGGGGGGCACCTACAATGAGCAGTTCTTC.

In the case of this clonotype: This beta chain is an off-target read within a library intended for alpha chains, so its frequency means little. The chain employs TRBV19 and TRBJ2-7; 8 bases line up with TRBD1. V dropped 5 bases and J dropped 6; count of bases not matched to a gene: 9. Germline-derived CDR1 and CDR2 are LNHDA and SQIVND (reference sequence). The length of the CDR3 is 14 residues. CDR3 region: CASSPTGAPVEQYF. The CDR3 DNA follows: TGTGCCAGTAGTCCGACAGGGGCGCCAGTCGAGCAGTACTTC.

This clonotype turned up a few times. Found in a library prepared for alpha chains, this beta chain is an off-target read, and its abundance has little meaning. This rearrangement joins TRBV29-1 to TRBJ2-5; D is unresolved. This CDR3 spans 13 amino acids. V lost 7 bases and J lost 4, with 16 bases in between. CDR1 is SQVTM and CDR2 is ANQGSEA in the germline V gene. The CDR3 loop is CSAHKTGRETQYF. The CDR3 nucleotides read TGCAGCGCACACAAGACTGGTCGAGAGACCCAGTACTTC.

A word on this clonotype: This beta chain came through as a stray read in a library set up for alpha chains, and its size says little. J is TRBJ2-3 and V is TRBV29-1; TRBD1 matches 7 bases. Germline assignment: CDR1 SQVTM and CDR2 ANQGSEA. The CDR3 is made up of 13 amino acids. The V gene end was trimmed by 5 bases and the J gene end by 1 base; junction bases not matched to a gene: 3. The CDR3 DNA follows: TGCAGCGTTTGGGACAGAGGCACAGATACGCAGTATTTT. Its protein product is CSVWDRGTDTQYF.

Turning to this clonotype: This beta chain lies outside the target of a library built for alpha chains; its clone size means little. This sequence joins TRBV10-1 and TRBJ2-3; 7 positions match TRBD2. The CDR3 spans 15 residues. V was pared by 2 bases and J by 2 bases, with 4 bases of the junction left unmatched. Germline assignment: CDR1 WNHNN and CDR2 SYGVQD (reference sequence). The CDR3 DNA follows: TGCGCCAGCAGTGAGGCTAGCGGAGACACAGATACGCAGTATTTT. Protein: CASSEASGDTDTQYF.

This clonotype has just a few counts. This beta chain slipped into a library made for alpha chains as a stray read, so its size is not meaningful. The chain carries TRBV12-3 or TRBV12-4 and TRBJ2-6; no clear D gene. This CDR3 spans 16 amino acids. Trimming cost V 1 base and J 0 bases, with 7 bases left between them. The CDR3 DNA reads as TGTGCCAGCAGTTTAGGGGGTAACTCTGGGGCCAACGTCCTGACTTTC. Translating gives CASSLGGNSGANVLTF.

Of note for this clonotype: Since it is a stray read in a library aimed at alpha chains, this beta chain has a size that is not meaningful. The chain joins TRBV10-3 to TRBJ2-2, with D unresolved. CDR1 and CDR2 (germline): ENHRY, SYGVKD. The V gene lost 10 bases and the J gene lost 2 bases, with 8 bases spanning the gap. The CDR3 contains 12 residues. The CDR3 is CASLDNTGELFF. The CDR3 region has the DNA TGTGCCAGTCTAGATAACACCGGGGAGCTGTTTTTT.

With regard to this clonotype: Since it is a stray read in a library aimed at alpha chains, this beta chain has a size that is not meaningful. CDR3 coding DNA: TGCAGTGCCCCTGGACTAGTTTCCTACAATGAGCAGTTCTTC. It is translated as CSAPGLVSYNEQFF. The chain recombines TRBV20-1 with TRBJ2-1, with TRBD2 identical over 7 bases. The germline V gene encodes CDR1 DFQATT and CDR2 SNEGSKA (reference sequence). This CDR3 has 14 residues. After removal of 6 bases from V and 1 base from J, the junction contained 6 bases not matched to a gene.

About this clonotype: Because the library targeted alpha chains, this beta chain is an off-target read whose size means little. The chain carries TRBV12-3 or TRBV12-4 and TRBJ2-5, with D possibly being TRBD2 (5 bases). V was pared by 4 bases and J by 1 base, with 10 bases between. This CDR3 has 14 residues. The CDR3 bases are TGTGCCAGCAGTTCCCGAGGGCTCCAAGAGACCCAGTACTTC. This encodes CASSSRGLQETQYF.

This clonotype was counted between two and nine times. Since the library was made to target alpha chains, this beta chain is a stray read and its abundance is not meaningful. This chain connects TRBV11-2 to TRBJ2-1, with D tentatively TRBD2 (6 bases). The CDR3 consists of 15 residues. V was cut by 6 bases and J by 3 bases, with 15 bases left in between. Germline V lookup: CDR1 SGHAT, CDR2 FQNNGV. CDR3 region: CASRPTRGLYNEQFF. In DNA form, the CDR3 reads TGTGCCAGCAGACCGACGAGGGGACTCTACAATGAGCAGTTCTTC.

This clonotype appeared a few times. This beta chain is off target for a library built for alpha chains, so its abundance means little. The CDR3 protein is CASSADGTSTDTQYF. CDR3 nucleotide sequence: TGTGCCAGCAGCGCGGACGGTACTAGCACAGATACGCAGTATTTT. The rearrangement links TRBV9 to TRBJ2-3; D uncertain. CDR3 size: 15 residues. Germline V gene sequence: CDR1 SGDLS, CDR2 YYNGEE. With 3 bases removed from V and 0 bases from J, the gap between germline ends came to 11 bases.

This clonotype was picked up one time. Since the library was made to target alpha chains, this beta chain is a stray read and its abundance is not meaningful. This rearrangement joins TRBV11-2 to TRBJ2-5; D is ambiguous. Germline CDR1 SGHAT, CDR2 FQNNGV. Trimming stripped 1 base from V and 9 bases from J, with 18 bases between. The CDR3 is 15 amino acids. CDR3 sequence: CASSLGFPGSASQYF. The CDR3 DNA reads TGTGCCAGCAGCTTAGGGTTCCCCGGCTCGGCGTCCCAGTACTTC.

In this sample, this clonotype turned up once. This beta chain represents an off-target read in a library built for alpha chains; its size is of limited meaning. The J gene is TRBJ2-5, the V gene TRBV7-2, with 8 bases aligning to TRBD2. The CDR3 totals 18 residues. The junction had 18 bases not matched to a gene; V was cut back by 2 bases and J by 7 bases. CDR1 and CDR2 from the germline V gene are SGHTA and FQGNSA. The CDR3, as DNA: TGTGCCAGCAGCTTATTCGGTTCGAGGCTAGCGGGCGCGGCGACCCAGTACTTC. Translated: CASSLFGSRLAGAATQYF.